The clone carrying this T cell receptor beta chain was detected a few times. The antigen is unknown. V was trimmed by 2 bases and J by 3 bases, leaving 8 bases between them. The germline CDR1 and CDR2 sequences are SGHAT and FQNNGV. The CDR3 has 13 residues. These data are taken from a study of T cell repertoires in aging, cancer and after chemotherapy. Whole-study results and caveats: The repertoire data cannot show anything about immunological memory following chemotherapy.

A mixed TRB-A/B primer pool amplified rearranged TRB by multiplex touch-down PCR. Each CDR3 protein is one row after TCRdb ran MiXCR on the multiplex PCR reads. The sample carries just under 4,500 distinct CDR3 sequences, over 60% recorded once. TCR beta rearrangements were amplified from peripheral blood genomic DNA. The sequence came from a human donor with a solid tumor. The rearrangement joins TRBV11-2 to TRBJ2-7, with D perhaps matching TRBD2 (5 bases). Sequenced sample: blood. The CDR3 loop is CASSLSRDYEQYF. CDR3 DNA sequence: TGTGCCAGCAGCTTATCTCGGGACTACGAGCAGTACTTC. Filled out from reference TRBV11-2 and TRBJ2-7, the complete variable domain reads EAGVAQSPRYKIIEKRQSVAFWCNPISGHATLYWYQQILGQGPKLLIQFQNNGVVDDSQLPKDRFSAERLKGVDSTLKIQPAKLEDSAVYLCASSLSRDYEQYFGPGTRLTVT.